These T cell receptor beta chains were read from a single sample in a study of cytomegalovirus exposure and HLA in healthy donors. The table came from immunoSEQ multiplex PCR; TCRdb's copy has only in-frame clones and leaves some out. The repertoire holds around 150,000 clones, with about 80% as singletons. The sample taken for sequencing was PBMCs. The receptors come from a man younger than 45 in good health and CMV-seronegative. The CDR3 runs from the conserved cysteine through the conserved F or W. D genes are given only for firm matches. Only part of the rows carry a size: once, few, many, or a class if the clone is expanded.

j_gene | d_gene | abundance | v_gene | CDR3aa | CDR3nt
TRBJ1-6 | TRBD1 | . | TRBV6-5 | CASSYYGTGNSPLHF | TGTGCCAGCAGTTACTATGGGACAGGGAATTCACCCCTCCACTTT
TRBJ1-2 | . | . | TRBV6-5 | CASSYSTANRGYTF | TGTGCCAGCAGTTACTCGACAGCCAATAGGGGCTACACCTTC
TRBJ2-2 | . | few | TRBV10-1 | CASTSRGGSRELFF | TGCGCCAGCACCTCGAGGGGGGGGTCTCGGGAGCTGTTTTTT
TRBJ2-7 | TRBD2 | . | TRBV7-3 | CASSQGLAGVYEQYF | TGTGCCAGCAGCCAAGGGCTAGCGGGAGTTTACGAGCAGTACTTC
TRBJ2-1 | . | . | TRBV18 | CASSPIADLNEQFF | TGTGCCAGCTCACCAATTGCTGACTTAAATGAGCAGTTCTTC
TRBJ2-1 | TRBD1 | . | TRBV9 | CASSVEIGDRGNEQFF | TGTGCCAGCAGCGTAGAAATAGGGGACAGGGGGAATGAGCAGTTCTTC
TRBJ1-2 | . | once | TRBV28 | CASSTGGDRNYGYTF | TGTGCCAGCAGCACGGGGGGGGACCGCAACTATGGCTACACCTTC
TRBJ2-3 | . | . | TRBV4-1 | CASSRSAGVDTQYF | TGCGCCAGCAGCCGATCAGCGGGTGTAGATACGCAGTATTTT
TRBJ2-3 | . | . | TRBV9 | CASSVASTDTQYF | TGTGCCAGCAGCGTAGCTAGCACAGATACGCAGTATTTT
TRBJ1-4 | TRBD1 | once | TRBV28 | CAIKTGAPSSEKLFF | TGTGCCATCAAGACAGGGGCCCCCTCCAGTGAAAAACTGTTTTTT
TRBJ2-1 | TRBD2 | . | TRBV9 | CASSVDGTSYEQFF | TGTGCCAGCAGCGTAGATGGGACTAGTTATGAGCAGTTCTTC
TRBJ1-5 | TRBD1 | . | TRBV5-1 | CASSRTGDPNQPQHF | TGCGCCAGCAGCAGGACAGGGGACCCAAATCAGCCCCAGCATTTT
TRBJ2-7 | . | few | TRBV28 | CASSFGLFSYEQYF | TGTGCCAGCAGTTTCGGACTATTCTCCTACGAGCAGTACTTC
TRBJ2-7 | TRBD1 | . | TRBV10-3 | CAISEVDRGGEQYF | TGTGCCATCAGTGAGGTGGACAGGGGTGGTGAGCAGTACTTC
TRBJ1-5 | . | . | TRBV5-8 | CASSLSPNQPQHF | TGTGCCAGCAGCTTGAGCCCCAATCAGCCCCAGCATTTT
TRBJ2-7 | TRBD2 | . | TRBV19 | CASTRPREF | TGTGCCAGTACCCGCCCGCGGGAGTTC
TRBJ2-1 | TRBD2 | few | TRBV19 | CASSIFVWGTSGSWNEQFF | TGTGCCAGTAGTATATTCGTGTGGGGGACTAGCGGGAGTTGGAATGAGCAGTTCTTC
TRBJ1-4 | TRBD1 | . | TRBV9 | CASSIRQGTNEKLFF | TGTGCCAGCAGCATCCGACAGGGAACTAATGAAAAACTGTTTTTT
TRBJ2-7 | . | . | TRBV5-6 | CASSLDRIYEQYF | TGTGCCAGCAGCTTGGACAGAATCTACGAGCAGTACTTC
TRBJ2-7 | TRBD2 | . | TRBV5-1 | CASSPGGGSYEQYF | TGCGCCAGCAGCCCGGGCGGGGGGTCCTACGAGCAGTACTTC
TRBJ2-1 | TRBD1 | . | TRBV27 | CASSLSGQGIYNEQFF | TGTGCCAGCAGTTTATCGGGACAGGGGATATACAATGAGCAGTTCTTC
TRBJ1-6 | . | . | TRBV20-1 | CSAGSNSPLHF | TGCAGTGCTGGCTCAAATTCACCCCTCCACTTT
TRBJ2-1 | TRBD1 | . | TRBV4-1 | CASSFGQGVNEQFF | TGCGCCAGCAGCTTCGGACAGGGGGTTAATGAGCAGTTCTTC
TRBJ2-5 | TRBD1 | . | TRBV25-1 | CASSARDRGLETQYF | TGTGCCAGCAGTGCACGGGACAGGGGGCTGGAGACCCAGTACTTC
TRBJ2-7 | TRBD1 | . | TRBV6-6 | CASSRPKTGGKYEQYF | TGTGCCAGCAGTCGACCGAAGACAGGGGGCAAATACGAGCAGTACTTC
TRBJ1-2 | . | . | TRBV18 | CASSPRPGWMGYGYTF | TGTGCCAGCTCACCCCGCCCAGGGTGGATGGGCTATGGCTACACCTTC
TRBJ1-2 | TRBD1 | . | TRBV5-5 | CASSFTTGDGGYTF | TGTGCCAGCAGCTTTACGACAGGGGATGGTGGCTACACCTTC
TRBJ2-2 | . | . | TRBV29-1 | CSVLATSPGELFF | TGCAGCGTGCTAGCGACCTCCCCCGGGGAGCTGTTTTTT
TRBJ1-5 | . | . | TRBV11-2 | CASSVAGGNQPQHF | TGTGCCAGCAGCGTAGCCGGGGGAAATCAGCCCCAGCATTTT